This TCR beta chain was obtained from a study of T cell responses to AZD1222 COVID-19 vaccine. Study results and caveats: Just a handful of AZD1222 recipients tested seropositive at baseline.

In regard to this clone: Its antigen is still unknown.

Germline assignment: CDR1 MNHEY and CDR2 SMNVEV (reference sequence). This CDR3 has 19 residues. With 0 bases clipped from V and 0 bases from J, the junction kept 11 bases outside the gene matches. Sequenced by immunoSEQ multiplex PCR; TCRdb stores in-frame clones only, minus some. The sample contains 150,000 to 200,000 clones, approximately 94% of which appear only once. This specimen consisted of peripheral blood, obtained 28 days after the second AZD1222 dose. This rearrangement joins TRBV27 to TRBJ2-1; 7 positions agree with TRBD1. This sequence was found in an adult who received the AZD1222 COVID-19 vaccine. CDR3 region: CASSLSVTGLPSSYNEQFF. The CDR3 nucleotides read TGTGCCAGCAGTTTATCTGTGACAGGGCTACCCAGCTCCTACAATGAGCAGTTCTTC.